This entry features one TCR beta chain sequence. Sequencing used immunoSEQ multiplex PCR; TCRdb keeps in-frame clones, though not all of them. The sample carries approximately 170,000 clones, 92% recorded once. Trimming removed 4 bases at V and 2 bases at J, with 7 bases between. The CDR3 runs to 13 residues. Germline-derived CDR1 and CDR2 are SGHDT and YYEEEE. These data come from a study of control samples from healthy donors and cancer patients. The source material was blood. The clonotype originates from a woman in her 30s in good health. The rearrangement links TRBV5-6 to TRBJ1-5; D unresolved. CDR3 nucleotides: TGTGCCAGCAGCCTGAACCGCAATCAGCCCCAGCATTTT. It codes for CASSLNRNQPQHF.